This T cell receptor beta chain was identified during a study of blood T cell repertoires in COVID-19. Study in general: Acute-phase and convalescent COVID-19 samples originated in the United States, Italy and Spain. From T cells, B-cell-depleted T cells, or PBMCs came the material, which was cDNA or gDNA.

A single count supports this clone. Per the original data handling: Amplification from reference gene primers served as the basis for estimated nucleated cell counts. Profiling relied on immunoSEQ multiplex PCR, and the TCRdb table lists in-frame clones only, not all of them. V, J and clone size were drawn from that table, and D and trimming were deduced from the DNA. The repertoire holds about 200,000 clones, with roughly 75% as singletons. CDR1 is LGHNA and CDR2 is YSLEER in the germline V gene. This CDR3 is built from 15 residues. V shed 3 bases and J shed 3 bases, with 12 bases lying between them.

This sequence joins TRBV4-3 and TRBJ1-3; perhaps TRBD1 as D (5 bases). The source of this sequence is a woman aged 70 to 79 with acute or convalescent COVID-19. Material: peripheral blood. This CDR3 reads CASSQGLVLGNTIYF. The DNA for the CDR3 is TGCGCCAGCAGCCAGGGACTCGTACTTGGAAACACCATATATTTT.